Shown below are 27 T cell receptor beta chains from a single sample sequenced in a study of cytotoxic CD8 clonotypes in ibrutinib-treated CLL. Using immunoSEQ multiplex PCR, the repertoire was profiled, and TCRdb retains in-frame clones only, with some absent. Among about 300,000 clones, under 70% were seen once, and the ten largest hold roughly 6.7%. The sample here was PBMCs, taken after 36 months of ibrutinib treatment. These receptors all come from a human donor with chronic lymphocytic leukemia.

This chain connects TRBV18 to TRBJ2-7; 9 bases line up with TRBD1. Per germline, CDR1 KGHSH and CDR2 LQKENI. The CDR3 contains 15 residues. J was trimmed by 5 bases and V by 3 bases; bases with no gene match: 8. The CDR3 loop is CASSPRTGARDEQYF. The CDR3 DNA is TGTGCCAGCTCACCCAGGACAGGGGCTCGGGACGAGCAGTACTTC. The full variable domain, rest sourced from reference TRBV18 and TRBJ2-7, is NAGVMQNPRHLVRRRGQEARLRCSPMKGHSHVYWYRQLPEEGLKFMVYLQKENIIDESGMPKERFSAEFPKEGPSILRIQQVVRGDSAAYFCASSPRTGARDEQYFGPGTRLTVT.

The rearrangement links TRBV27 to TRBJ2-7; 16 positions agree with TRBD2. The CDR3 contains 17 residues. With V trimmed by 5 bases and J by 7 bases, 11 bases remained unmatched. Germline CDR1 is MNHEY and CDR2 is SMNVEV (reference sequence). The CDR3, as DNA: TGTGCCAGCAGTCCTATGGGACTAGCGGGAGGGCCTCGGGAGCAGTACTTC. Amino acid sequence: CASSPMGLAGGPREQYF.

Regarding this clone: Other DNA sequences of this sample code for an identical CDR3. The rearrangement uses TRBV29-1 and TRBJ1-5; the D is unclear. CDR3 length: 12 residues. The V and J ends lost 4 bases and 4 bases respectively, with 8 bases between them. Germline V gene data show CDR1 as SQVTM and CDR2 as ANQGSEA. For the CDR3, the DNA is TGCAGCGTTGTTGAGGGAAATCAGCCCCAGCATTTT. Protein: CSVVEGNQPQHF.

This clone has only a few counts. The chain carries TRBV7-7 and TRBJ2-2; TRBD2 matches 8 bases. The trim removed 1 base at V and 2 bases at J, leaving 3 bases unmatched. Germline V lookup: CDR1 SSHAT, CDR2 FNYEAQ (reference sequence). This CDR3 region has 16 residues. Written as DNA, the CDR3 is TGTGCCAGCAGCTTAGAAGCGGGAGTTAACACCGGGGAGCTGTTTTTT. Translation gives CASSLEAGVNTGELFF.

V gene TRBV11-2 combines with J gene TRBJ1-2, with D hard to call. V lost 4 bases and J 3 bases, leaving 18 bases between the germline ends. Germline values: CDR1 SGHAT, CDR2 FQNNGV. CDR3 length: 16 amino acids. This chain's CDR3 is CASSSPWELSYYGYTF. CDR3 DNA sequence: TGTGCCAGCAGCTCACCTTGGGAGCTTTCGTACTATGGCTACACCTTC.

The rearrangement links TRBV7-9 to TRBJ2-7, with D perhaps being TRBD1 or TRBD2 (5 bases each). Germline V CDR1 and CDR2: SEHNR, FQNEAQ (reference sequence). The CDR3 consists of 14 residues. Between the trimmed V and J ends, which lost 5 bases and 6 bases, there was a span of 17 bases. This CDR3 reads CASSRGTADSEQYF. The CDR3, as DNA: TGTGCCAGCAGCCGAGGGACCGCCGATTCCGAGCAGTACTTC. Variable domain in full (rest from reference TRBV7-9 and TRBJ2-7): DTGVSQNPRHKITKRGQNVTFRCDPISEHNRLYWYRQTLGQGPEFLTYFQNEAQLEKSRLLSDRFSAERPKGSFSTLEIQRTEQGDSAMYLCASSRGTADSEQYFGPGTRLTVT.

This clone was detected a few times. The rearrangement uses TRBV19 and TRBJ1-5; D remains unclear. CDR3 length: 15 residues. The germline V gene has CDR1 LNHDA and CDR2 SQIVND (reference sequence). Trimming took 4 bases from V and 1 from J, leaving 11 bases between them. The CDR3 DNA sequence: TGTGCCAGTAGTACAAGTGACGGCAGCAATCAGCCCCAGCATTTT. It is translated as CASSTSDGSNQPQHF.

V and J are TRBV9 and TRBJ2-7, with 9 positions matching TRBD1. J lost 4 bases, V lost 4 bases, and 9 bases had no gene match. There are 15 residues in the CDR3. Germline V gives CDR1 SGDLS, CDR2 YYNGEE. CDR3 loop: CASSPPGTGMYEQYF. In nucleotides, the CDR3 is TGTGCCAGCAGCCCCCCCGGGACAGGGATGTACGAGCAGTACTTC.

The chain is built from TRBV6-1 and TRBJ1-1; no clear D gene. V was clipped by 2 bases and J by 5 bases, with 9 bases between them. CDR3 length: 13 amino acids. Germline CDR1 MNHNS, CDR2 SASEGT. CDR3 protein: CASSERRETEAFF. The CDR3 DNA reads TGTGCCAGCAGTGAAAGGAGGGAGACTGAAGCTTTCTTT.

The rearrangement joins TRBV9 to TRBJ2-2; D not certain. Germline-derived CDR1 and CDR2 are SGDLS and YYNGEE. V was shortened by 4 bases and J by 13 bases, with 11 bases between the two germline ends. This CDR3 spans 11 amino acids. This CDR3 reads CASSSGLGLFF. As DNA, the CDR3 is TGTGCCAGCAGCTCCGGATTGGGGCTGTTTTTT.

This clone has just a few counts. The chain is built from TRBV10-1 and TRBJ2-1; possibly TRBD2 for D (5 bases). The CDR3 contains 12 residues. Trimming left V 3 bases short and J 9 bases short, with 9 bases between. The germline V gene has CDR1 WNHNN and CDR2 SYGVQD (reference sequence). This CDR3 reads CASSDGMGEQFF. The CDR3 nucleotides read TGCGCCAGCAGTGACGGGATGGGTGAGCAGTTCTTC.

This clone was detected only a few times. This chain connects TRBV11-1 to TRBJ1-2; D might be TRBD1 (6 bases). Trimming took off 7 bases at V and 2 bases at J, with 11 bases between the two ends. CDR1 is SGHAT and CDR2 is FQDESV in the germline V gene (reference sequence). The CDR3 is made up of 13 amino acids. CDR3 residues: CASTPGGNYGYTF. In nucleotides, the CDR3 is TGTGCCAGCACCCCCGGGGGCAACTATGGCTACACCTTC.

The V and J genes are TRBV2 and TRBJ1-4; 10 nucleotides agree with TRBD1. The CDR3 has 14 amino acids. In germline, CDR1 is SNHLY, CDR2 FYNNEI. The V gene end was trimmed by 6 bases and the J gene end by 7 bases; junction bases not matched to a gene: 5. The CDR3 here is CASRRQGAGEKLFF. The CDR3 DNA follows: TGTGCCAGCAGGCGACAGGGGGCGGGTGAAAAACTGTTTTTT. Full variable domain (remainder filled in from reference TRBV2 and TRBJ1-4): EPEVTQTPSHQVTQMGQEVILRCVPISNHLYFYWYRQILGQKVEFLVSFYNNEISEKSEIFDDQFSVERPDGSNFTLKIRSTKLEDSAMYFCASRRQGAGEKLFFGSGTQLSVL.

The chain combines TRBV9 with TRBJ1-4; D ambiguous. The germline V gene has CDR1 SGDLS and CDR2 YYNGEE. The CDR3 loop spans 13 amino acids. Trimming took off 0 bases at V and 5 bases at J, with 5 bases between the two ends. The CDR3 coding sequence is TGTGCCAGCAGCGTAGGCAGGAATGAAAAACTGTTTTTT. Its translation is CASSVGRNEKLFF.

This clone has just a few counts. In nucleotides, the CDR3 is TGTGCCAGCAGCCAATCGACAGGGGGCAATGAGCAGTTCTTC. It translates to CASSQSTGGNEQFF. The rearrangement joins TRBV27 to TRBJ2-1, with TRBD1 matching 9 bases. The CDR3 is made up of 14 amino acids. CDR1 is MNHEY, CDR2 SMNVEV, per germline (reference sequence). V was pared by 6 bases and J by 6 bases, with 6 bases of the junction left unmatched.

The rearrangement links TRBV13 to TRBJ1-2, with D uncertain. The CDR3 extends over 15 amino acids. V dropped 3 bases and J dropped 1 base, with 12 bases sitting between them. In germline, CDR1 is PRHDT, CDR2 FYEKMQ (reference sequence). CDR3 residues: CASSFQYAVNYGYTF. The CDR3, as DNA: TGTGCCAGCAGCTTTCAGTATGCGGTTAACTATGGCTACACCTTC. Together with reference TRBV13 and TRBJ1-2, the CDR3 gives the full variable domain: AAGVIQSPRHLIKEKRETATLKCYPIPRHDTVYWYQQGPGQDPQFLISFYEKMQSDKGSIPDRFSAQQFSDYHSELNMSSLELGDSALYFCASSFQYAVNYGYTFGSGTRLTVV.

The rearrangement links TRBV4-1 to TRBJ1-5; D gene unclear. The V end was cut by 0 bases, the J end by 6 bases, with 15 bases between. The CDR3 totals 16 residues. Germline loops: CDR1 MGHRA, CDR2 YSYEKL. CDR3 region: CASSQDFGVATQPQHF. CDR3 nucleotide sequence: TGCGCCAGCAGCCAAGATTTCGGGGTGGCCACTCAGCCCCAGCATTTT.

The rearrangement joins TRBV5-4 to TRBJ2-7, with TRBD2 matching over 9 bases. V lost 1 base, J lost 6 bases, and 5 bases stayed unmatched. This CDR3 region has 14 residues. The germline V gene has CDR1 SGHNT and CDR2 YYREEE (reference sequence). CDR3 sequence reads: CASSLSAGGGEQYF. The CDR3 bases are TGTGCCAGCAGCTTGTCAGCGGGAGGTGGCGAGCAGTACTTC.

A single count supports this clone. The CDR3 loop is CSVEVRRRSSGNTIYF. DNA of the CDR3: TGCAGCGTTGAAGTCCGTCGTAGGTCCTCTGGAAACACCATATATTTT. V and J are TRBV29-1 and TRBJ1-3; D remains ambiguous. Germline values: CDR1 SQVTM, CDR2 ANQGSEA. This CDR3 spans 16 amino acids. Trimming took off 1 base at V and 0 bases at J, with 13 bases between the two ends.

In its sample, this clone was seen a few times. This rearrangement joins TRBV23-1 to TRBJ1-2; D is undetermined. TRBV23-1 is noted as an ORF with a role that remains uncertain. Trimming removed 3 bases at V and 3 bases at J, with 8 bases between. The CDR3 runs to 13 residues. The CDR3 DNA is TGCGCCAGCAGTCATGGCATCGACTATGGCTACACCTTC. Translating gives CASSHGIDYGYTF.

The chain employs TRBV18 and TRBJ2-3, with TRBD2 as a possible D gene (6 bases). The V gene's germline CDR1 is KGHSH and CDR2 LQKENI. The CDR3 has 16 residues. V lost 0 bases, J lost 1 base, and 11 bases lay in between. The CDR3 sequence: CASSPPPPSGTDTQYF. CDR3 sequence (DNA): TGTGCCAGCTCACCACCTCCCCCTAGCGGCACAGATACGCAGTATTTT.

This chain links TRBV9 with TRBJ1-2; weak D call: TRBD1 (6 bases). The CDR3 sequence is 17 residues long. Germline values: CDR1 SGDLS, CDR2 YYNGEE. Trimming cost V 0 bases and J 4 bases, with 19 bases left between them. This CDR3 is CASSVDRAQLKFYGYTF. For the CDR3, the DNA is TGTGCCAGCAGCGTAGACAGGGCCCAACTAAAATTCTATGGCTACACCTTC.

The V gene is TRBV28, the J gene TRBJ2-7, with no clear D. This CDR3 region has 13 residues. V lost 7 bases, J lost 10 bases, and 20 bases lay in between. Germline V gives CDR1 MDHEN, CDR2 SYDVKM. The CDR3 protein is CASTPSLGGRQYF. The CDR3 DNA reads as TGTGCCAGCACCCCCAGCCTGGGTGGCAGACAGTACTTC.

The chain recombines TRBV9 with TRBJ1-6, with 9 bases matching TRBD1. J lost 7 bases, V lost 5 bases, and 13 bases had no gene match. The CDR3 sequence is 17 residues long. Germline V gene lookup returns CDR1 SGDLS and CDR2 YYNGEE. The CDR3 protein is CASRSPGQGGRNSPLHF. The DNA for the CDR3 is TGTGCCAGCAGATCCCCGGGACAGGGAGGAAGAAATTCACCCCTCCACTTT.

Only a few counts were recorded for this clone. This sequence joins TRBV5-5 and TRBJ1-2; D call uncertain. Germline-derived CDR1 and CDR2 are SGHKS and YYEKEE (reference sequence). V lost 4 bases and J lost 3, with 10 bases in between. The length of the CDR3 is 13 residues. CDR3 nucleotides: TGTGCCAGCAGCCCGACGGACTACTATGGCTACACCTTC. This codes for CASSPTDYYGYTF.

This clone came up once. The chain combines TRBV4-1 with TRBJ2-3; weak D call: TRBD2 (6 bases). The CDR3 has 15 residues. Germline CDR1 and CDR2: MGHRA and YSYEKL. Trimming left V 5 bases short and J 4 bases short, with 16 bases between. CDR3 loop: CASSILALTADTQYF. As DNA, the CDR3 is TGCGCCAGCAGCATCCTAGCGCTGACGGCAGATACGCAGTATTTT.

CDR3 sequence: CASSESKGRSGELFF. In DNA form, the CDR3 reads TGCGCCAGCAGTGAGTCCAAAGGGCGCTCCGGGGAGCTGTTTTTT. The V gene is TRBV10-1, the J gene TRBJ2-2; no firm D call. Deletions cut 0 bases from V and 6 bases from J, with 11 bases between. The length of the CDR3 is 15 residues. CDR1 is WNHNN and CDR2 is SYGVQD in the germline V gene (reference sequence).